What follows are 21 T cell receptor beta chains derived from one specimen sequenced in a study of regulatory T cells in long-lasting Graves disease. The time point denotes: newly diagnosed GD, antithyroid drugs for less than 3 months. PBMCs provided the RNA from which the TCR library was made. Both iRepertoire HTBI primers and Arm-PCR of CDR3 regions were used to build the TCR beta libraries. MiXCR, run by TCRdb on the multiplex PCR reads, gives a single entry per CDR3 protein. The sample includes approximately 470,000 distinct CDR3 sequences, 15% to 20% of them seen just once. A further study also used this sample, focusing on T cells in Graves' hyperthyroidism and ophthalmopathy.

This specimen was peripheral blood mononuclear cells (PBMCs), taken at new diagnosis, from a patient treated with antithyroid drugs. The receptor source for this set is a middle-aged man with Graves disease.

The chain uses TRBV30 and TRBJ1-6; tentative D call: TRBD1 (5 bases). Germline values: CDR1 GTSNPN, CDR2 SVGIG (reference sequence). Trimming stripped 8 bases from V and 6 bases from J, with 14 bases between. The CDR3 has 13 amino acids. For the CDR3, the DNA is TGTGCCCCAACGGGGCCGCTTAATTCACCCCTCCACTTT. Its protein is CAPTGPLNSPLHF.

This clonotype was seen at least ten times. The genes are TRBV5-1 and TRBJ2-7; 10 bases line up with TRBD2. Per germline, CDR1 SGHRS and CDR2 YFSETQ. The CDR3 has 15 amino acids. The junction had 4 bases not matched to a gene; V was cut back by 0 bases and J by 4 bases. CDR3 sequence reads: CASSLAPSGSYEQYF. CDR3 bases: TGCGCCAGCAGCTTGGCTCCTAGCGGGAGTTACGAGCAGTACTTC. The full variable domain, completed using reference TRBV5-1 and TRBJ2-7, is KAGVTQTPRYLIKTRGQQVTLSCSPISGHRSVSWYQQTPGQGLQFLFEYFSETQRNKGNFPGRFSGRQFSNSRSEMNVSTLELGDSALYLCASSLAPSGSYEQYFGPGTRLTVT.

This clonotype has ten or more counts. One end of the junction varies from germline; a read error may be responsible. J is TRBJ2-1 and V is TRBV5-1; D gene ambiguous. The germline gives CDR1 SGHRS, CDR2 YFSETQ. The CDR3 totals 16 residues. The CDR3 bases are TGTGCCAGCAGCTCGGTGGGCAGCACTACCTACAATGAGCAGTTCTTC. The encoded protein is CASSSVGSTTYNEQFF. Full variable domain (missing parts from reference TRBV5-1 and TRBJ2-1): KAGVTQTPRYLIKTRGQQVTLSCSPISGHRSVSWYQQTPGQGLQFLFEYFSETQRNKGNFPGRFSGRQFSNSRSEMNVSTLELGDSALYLCASSSVGSTTYNEQFFGPGTRLTVL.

This clonotype was found many times. V and J are TRBV7-8 and TRBJ1-5, with D possibly TRBD1 on 5 matching bases. Trimming removed 5 bases from V and 1 base from J, with 18 bases in between. This CDR3 is built from 17 residues. Germline CDR1 SGHVS, CDR2 FQNEAQ. The CDR3 DNA reads TGTGCCAGCAGCATCCAGGGATGGATGGAAAGCAATCAGCCCCAGCATTTT. It yields the protein CASSIQGWMESNQPQHF.

The table lists this clonotype with many counts. The chain is built from TRBV18 and TRBJ2-7; D unresolved. This CDR3 has 12 residues. Trimming cost V 3 bases and J 6 bases, with 9 bases left between them. The germline V gene encodes CDR1 KGHSH and CDR2 LQKENI. The CDR3 DNA is TGTGCCAGCTCACCGGTGGTTGGCGAGCAGTACTTC. Its protein product is CASSPVVGEQYF.

This clonotype was counted many times. This chain uses TRBV18 with TRBJ1-5; D is uncertain. Germline values: CDR1 KGHSH, CDR2 LQKENI. The CDR3 contains 14 residues. V shed 3 bases and J shed 5 bases, with 11 bases lying between them. CDR3 nucleotides: TGTGCCAGCTCACCCTCGAGCGGGGATCAGCCCCAGCATTTT. This translates into CASSPSSGDQPQHF.

In its sample, this clonotype was seen many times. J is TRBJ2-1 and V is TRBV11-2, with TRBD2 identical over 14 bases. Germline lookup yields CDR1 SGHAT and CDR2 FQNNGV. The length of the CDR3 is 16 residues. V lost 4 bases, J lost 7 bases, and 6 bases stayed unmatched. The CDR3 loop is CASSSGLAGGGNEQFF. CDR3 DNA: TGTGCCAGCAGCTCCGGACTAGCGGGAGGAGGGAATGAGCAGTTCTTC. The full variable domain, its missing parts supplied by reference TRBV11-2 and TRBJ2-1, is EAGVAQSPRYKIIEKRQSVAFWCNPISGHATLYWYQQILGQGPKLLIQFQNNGVVDDSQLPKDRFSAERLKGVDSTLKIQPAKLEDSAVYLCASSSGLAGGGNEQFFGPGTRLTVL.

This clonotype has a count of ten or more. The gene calls are TRBV20-1 and TRBJ2-1, with D unclear. With 0 bases removed from V and 5 bases from J, the gap between germline ends came to 14 bases. Germline CDR1 reads DFQATT; CDR2 reads SNEGSKA (reference sequence). This CDR3 spans 15 amino acids. CDR3 residues: CSARDQWAADNEQFF. CDR3 DNA: TGCAGTGCTAGAGATCAATGGGCGGCCGACAATGAGCAGTTCTTC.

The rearrangement uses TRBV28 and TRBJ1-1; no clear D. The length of the CDR3 is 12 residues. V was pared by 4 bases and J by 7 bases, with 10 bases between. Germline CDR1 is MDHEN and CDR2 is SYDVKM. The CDR3 nucleotides read TGTGCCAGCAGTTCGGGCAGTCTTGAAGCTTTCTTT. Protein sequence: CASSSGSLEAFF.

The V and J genes are TRBV2 and TRBJ1-6, with no clear D. This CDR3 has 14 amino acids. Germline V lookup: CDR1 SNHLY, CDR2 FYNNEI. With 7 bases removed from V and 4 bases from J, the gap between germline ends came to 11 bases. CDR3 sequence: CASTRQLYNSPLHF. The CDR3 DNA sequence: TGTGCCAGCACTCGGCAACTTTATAATTCACCCCTCCACTTT.

The chain has TRBV28 and TRBJ1-3, with TRBD1 as a possible D gene (5 bases). The V end was cut by 7 bases, the J end by 4 bases, with 11 bases between. The CDR3 length is 13 residues. From germline, CDR1 is MDHEN and CDR2 SYDVKM. CDR3 protein: CASTPGSGNTIYF. DNA for the CDR3: TGTGCCAGCACCCCAGGGTCCGGAAACACCATATATTTT.

This chain uses TRBV6-1 with TRBJ1-3; D is undetermined. Germline CDR1 and CDR2: MNHNS and SASEGT. This CDR3 contains 14 residues. Between the trimmed V and J ends, which lost 6 bases and 0 bases, there was a span of 9 bases. The CDR3 protein is CASSPISSGNTIYF. As DNA, the CDR3 is TGTGCCAGCAGCCCGATTAGCTCTGGAAACACCATATATTTT.

Ten or more counts support this clonotype. The chain carries TRBV3-1 and TRBJ2-5; the match to TRBD2 covers 14 bases. The CDR3 contains 16 residues. The germline gives CDR1 LGHDT, CDR2 YNNKEL (reference sequence). J gave up 5 bases and V 3 bases, and 5 bases lay outside the gene matches. CDR3 in DNA: TGTGCCAGCAGCCAGCGACTAGCGGGAGGGCCTGAGACCCAGTACTTC. Translating it yields CASSQRLAGGPETQYF.

There are a few counts of this clonotype. J is TRBJ2-5 and V is TRBV6-1; D gene unclear. Germline lookup yields CDR1 MNHNS and CDR2 SASEGT. CDR3 length equals 12 residues. The V gene lost 6 bases and the J gene lost 5 bases, with 10 bases spanning the gap. CDR3 DNA: TGTGCCAGCAGGACCGTTCGGGAGACCCAGTACTTC. Protein: CASRTVRETQYF.

This CDR3 reads CASSLGTTEAFF. Written as DNA, the CDR3 is TGTGCCAGCTCACTAGGGACCACTGAAGCTTTCTTT. This chain uses TRBV18 with TRBJ1-1; D may be TRBD1 (5 bases). The CDR3 is 12 amino acids. Germline CDR1 is KGHSH and CDR2 is LQKENI. V was cut by 4 bases and J by 4 bases, with 7 bases left in between.

This clonotype has only a few counts. This sequence joins TRBV5-4 and TRBJ2-3; D is unresolved. Deletions cut 0 bases from V and 5 bases from J, with 13 bases between. Germline-derived CDR1 and CDR2 are SGHNT and YYREEE (reference sequence). The CDR3 runs to 15 residues. The CDR3 nucleotides read TGTGCCAGCAGCTTGGCTCCCCCCGAGAAAGATACGCAGTATTTT. The encoded protein is CASSLAPPEKDTQYF.

This clonotype occurred many times. The V call is TRBV28, the J call TRBJ2-2; 8 positions agree with TRBD1. Germline loops: CDR1 MDHEN, CDR2 SYDVKM. V lost 2 bases and J lost 5; bases outside the gene matches: 4. This CDR3 region has 15 residues. The CDR3 nucleotides read TGTGCCAGCAGTTTACACACAGGGGGGACCGGGGAGCTGTTTTTT. This translates into CASSLHTGGTGELFF.

This clonotype has at least ten counts. V usage is TRBV6-5 and J usage is TRBJ2-2, with D uncertain. Trimming took off 1 base at V and 0 bases at J, with 6 bases between the two ends. The CDR3 runs to 15 residues. From germline, CDR1 is MNHEY and CDR2 SVGAGI. This chain's CDR3 is CASSYFFANTGELFF. DNA of the CDR3: TGTGCCAGCAGTTACTTCTTCGCGAACACCGGGGAGCTGTTTTTT.

There are many counts of this clonotype. The V and J genes are TRBV30 and TRBJ2-3; 13 nucleotides line up with TRBD2. CDR3 length: 15 amino acids. The V segment lost 2 bases and the J segment 4 bases; nucleotides outside the gene matches: 3. CDR1 and CDR2 (germline): GTSNPN, SVGIG (reference sequence). This CDR3 reads CAWSPTSGRADTQYF. In DNA, the CDR3 is TGTGCCTGGAGTCCCACTAGCGGGAGGGCAGATACGCAGTATTTT.

This clonotype was observed at least ten times. The chain carries TRBV18 and TRBJ1-4; no clear D. This CDR3 is built from 15 residues. V shed 1 base and J shed 12 bases, with 18 bases lying between them. Germline V lookup: CDR1 KGHSH, CDR2 LQKENI. As DNA, the CDR3 is TGTGCCAGCTCACCACTCCCGGCGGAGCCCTCAGAACTGTTTTTT. As protein: CASSPLPAEPSELFF.

There are many counts of this clonotype. The chain employs TRBV6-1 and TRBJ2-7; D gene uncertain. Trimming removed 6 bases from V and 3 bases from J, with 15 bases in between. CDR3 length: 14 amino acids. The germline gives CDR1 MNHNS, CDR2 SASEGT. CDR3 residues: CASRERVLGYEQYF. The CDR3 DNA reads as TGTGCCAGCAGAGAAAGGGTATTGGGCTACGAGCAGTACTTC.